This entry describes one T cell receptor beta chain. This clone was picked up many times. What antigen it recognizes has not been identified. No base qualities exist here, and no much larger clone lies one base off it. Healthy HIV-negative adults with no recently reported acute infections or vaccinations were included as donors. Every donor was a Caucasian adult living in Nashville, Tennessee, USA. CD4+ T cells were enriched through magnetic negative selection, after which naive cells were positively selected on CD45RA and the remaining negative fraction served as the memory subset. Blood was collected by leukapheresis, and PBMCs were isolated by Ficoll-Histopaque density gradient centrifugation and then cryopreserved in liquid nitrogen vapor phase. Analytical flow cytometry was used to check the purity and quantity of each magnetically sorted T cell population. Each sorted fraction had its genomic DNA isolated and then quantified by UV absorbance on a Nanodrop 2000c.

The source of the sample is a study of shared clonotypes between healthy human individuals (dated by TCRdb to about 2020). Background for the entire study: A couple of women and a few men aged 18 to 49 years were included in the cohort. To increase sequencing depth and limit assay-specific biases, different laboratories used diverse techniques to prepare libraries and sequence TCR repertoires. For each donor, three plates each were used for CD4 naive and CD4 memory, two plates were used for CD8 naive, and one plate was used for CD8 memory. Per donor, leukapheresis produced somewhere between about 0.9 and 9 billion PBMCs. To estimate repertoire size and how much clonotypes are shared between individuals, the study performed deep sequencing of blood TCR repertoires from five healthy adults. The study at large found these results: Only blood was sampled, and tissue TCR repertoires likely differ from those in blood. About 4.5% of naive CD4, 3.5% of naive CD8, about 2.1% of memory CD4, and over 0.35% of memory CD8 clonotypes were shared across several donors. Higher generation probabilities were observed for clonotypes shared by all four sorted-subset donors than for non-shared clonotypes. The genetic and exposure-history diversity represented was limited by the small number of donors. Naive subsets generally had larger estimated clonotype richness than memory subsets. Incomplete sequencing was indicated by rarefaction of sorted-subset datasets, despite the large sequencing depth. Pairwise subsampling indicated that sequencing depth was expected to affect the degree of clonotype sharing among donors.

TCR CDR3 regions were amplified from genomic DNA by multiplex PCR using the deep immunoSEQ assay. For each cell subset, the extracted genomic DNA was distributed evenly across all wells of several immunoSEQ 96-well plates, and each plate served as one replicate. For sorted subsets, about 220 ng of genomic DNA, equivalent to roughly 33,000 T cell genomes, went into each replicate PCR. Purified libraries were measured with a Qubit 3.0 fluorometer, size-checked on a Bioanalyzer 2100, and measured again with the KAPA Library Quantification kit. Each immunoSEQ 96-well plate was sequenced on its own single-read 150-cycle Illumina NextSeq 550 flow cell. Processing in the source paper ran as follows. Because the immunoSEQ output included only junctional sequences and no quality scores, the filtering could not be the same as the filtering used for full-length reads. Sequences were annotated with PyIR, a Python wrapper for IgBLAST v1.9, and V/J genes and CDR3 were assigned using IMGT germline references. Any read was removed if the V/J assignment was weak (E-value above 1e-6), the CDR3 was missing, or the read contained stop codons, out-of-frame junctions, or ambiguous translated residues. V3J clonotypes were defined by identical inferred V gene, J gene, and CDR3 amino acid sequence. To compute the percentage overlap between repertoires, the number of shared unique clonotypes was divided by the size of the smaller repertoire. Richness of each repertoire was evaluated using RTK rarefaction, the Chao1 estimator, and Recon v2.1 estimates of unobserved clonotypes. For all TCRbeta clonotypes obtained by the gDNA method from a handful of donors, generation probabilities were computed with OLGA. TCRdb mirrors the immuneACCESS table, restricted to in-frame sequences. Some clones are absent from its copies; in checked studies, under half trace to an unresolved V gene, and the reason for the others is unknown. Clone size and V and J calls were adopted from that table, with D and trimming inferred from the DNA. Present in this sample are some 2 million clones, around 95% of which were seen just once. The ten largest clonotypes hold 0.1% to 0.15% of the sample.

CDR1 and CDR2 were assigned from the germline V gene (reference sequence) as GTSNPN and SVGIG. V is shortened by 0 bases, J by 3 bases, and the region joining them spans 14 bases. The CDR3 spans 15 residues, from the cysteine through the phenylalanine. The kept DNA is CDR3 alone, 45 bases in frame from the first base. Sequencing was performed on naive CD4+ T cells sorted from blood. Reading the label with the study, this specimen's cell subset or site is: CD45RA+ positively selected. The TCR originated in a man aged 18 to 29 in good health. The V gene is TRBV30 and the J gene is TRBJ1-1; TRBD1 is perhaps the D gene, given 5 matching bases. The bases read TGTGCCTGGAGTGTAGGTCGTAGAGGGGACACTGAAGCTTTCTTT. Translated, this is CAWSVGRRGDTEAFF.